This T cell receptor beta chain was sequenced in a study of T cells in Graves' hyperthyroidism and ophthalmopathy. About this clonotype itself: Its cognate antigen is unknown.

Study-wide results and caveats: Progression to ophthalmopathy was predicted a median of approximately seven months early. Appearing also in blood were most of the thyroid clonotypes expanded above 0.001. Ophthalmopathy stood apart from stable hyperthyroidism in a 13 V-J model.

Amplification of TCR beta CDR3 regions was performed using RNA transcripts as template. Initially, a first-round RT-PCR of the TCR CDR3 employed the HTBI primer set. TCRdb independently ran MiXCR on the multiplex PCR reads; one entry per CDR3 protein. This sample has fewer than 650,000 distinct CDR3 sequences, with 13% to 15% found just once. Fresh 10 ml peripheral blood yielded PBMCs. Germline CDR1 reads MNHNS; CDR2 reads SASEGT. This CDR3 is built from 16 residues. The V gene end was trimmed by 6 bases and the J gene end by 2 bases; junction bases not matched to a gene: 9. This TCR came from a woman aged 18-29 years with Graves' ophthalmopathy. The chain has TRBV6-1 and TRBJ2-2, with 7 positions matching TRBD2. Sequences were obtained from blood. The CDR3 DNA reads as TGTGCCAGCAGGGGGGGGGACGCACCAAACACCGGGGAGCTGTTTTTT. It is translated as CASRGGDAPNTGELFF.